This is a list of T cell receptor beta chains from one sample in a study of shared T cell receptors in the human thymus. Sequencing used immunoSEQ multiplex PCR; TCRdb keeps in-frame clones, though not all of them. The sample yields some 640,000 clones, more than 70% seen once. The sample also formed part of further work on human thymus T cells.

Sample: thymocytes. The source of these receptors is a boy in the first two years of life with a congenital heart defect. CDR3s leave out the opening cysteine and the closing phenylalanine or tryptophan. Each record gives: CDR3 length, V gene, J gene, CDR3 protein.

11	TRBV19	TRBJ2-7	ASSRTGGSEQY
13	TRBV10-3	TRBJ2-7	AISDSAGGDNEQY
16	TRBV4-3	TRBJ1-5	ASSQDPPPGQINQPQH
11	TRBV11-2	TRBJ1-1	VTLGSGNTEAF
13	TRBV7-3	TRBJ2-7	ASSLPGQGGNEQY
14	TRBV11-2	TRBJ2-7	ASSLAPWRGQWGQY
9	TRBV6-1	TRBJ2-1	ASIEGDEQF
16	TRBV19	TRBJ2-7	ASSIIGPGLAGGGEQY
11	TRBV12-5	TRBJ1-2	ASAGTGFRGYT
14	TRBV12-5	TRBJ1-4	ASGLTSTGWEEKLF
12	TRBV28	TRBJ1-2	ASSQGGVHYGYT
14	TRBV5-6	TRBJ2-1	ASSPPAEPPSNEQF
13	TRBV7-9	TRBJ2-3	ASSLVDRRTDTQY
14	TRBV5-6	TRBJ2-3	ASSLEPGLAFDTQY
15	TRBV5-1	TRBJ2-3	ASSLGLAGGHTDTQY
15	TRBV11-2	TRBJ1-3	ASSLVGGWRSGNTIY
10	TRBV29-1	TRBJ1-4	SVERGNEKLF
12	TRBV4-1	TRBJ2-1	ASSHPHSDNEQF
17	TRBV10-3	TRBJ2-1	AISERGHPRASGYNEQF
12	TRBV5-6	TRBJ1-4	ASSRDDMDEKLF
15	TRBV2	TRBJ1-2	ASRAPIIKTEIYGYT
10	TRBV30	TRBJ1-2	AWRDRAGGYT